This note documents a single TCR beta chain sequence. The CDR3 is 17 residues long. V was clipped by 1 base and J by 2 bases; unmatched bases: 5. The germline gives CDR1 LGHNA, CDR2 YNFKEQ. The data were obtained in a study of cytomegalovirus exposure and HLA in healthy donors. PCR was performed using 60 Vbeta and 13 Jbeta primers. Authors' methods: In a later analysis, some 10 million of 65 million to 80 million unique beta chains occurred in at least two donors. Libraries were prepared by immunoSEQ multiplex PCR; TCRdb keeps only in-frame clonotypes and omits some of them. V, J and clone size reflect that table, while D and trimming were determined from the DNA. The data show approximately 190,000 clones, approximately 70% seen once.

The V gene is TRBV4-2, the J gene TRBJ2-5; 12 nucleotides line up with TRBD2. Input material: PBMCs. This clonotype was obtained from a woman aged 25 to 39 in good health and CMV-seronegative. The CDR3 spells CASSQGTLAGGQETQYF. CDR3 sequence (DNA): TGTGCCAGCAGCCAAGGGACACTAGCGGGGGGACAAGAGACCCAGTACTTC.